Listed below are T cell receptor beta chains from one sample, sequenced in a study of T-cell memory formation after mild COVID-19. MiXCR was run by TCRdb on the 5' RACE reads, yielding one entry per CDR3 protein. The sample contains 190,000 or so distinct CDR3 sequences, over 20% of which appear only once. The sample comprised PBMCs or a T cell subset sorted from them (not recorded which). These receptors were collected from an adult woman who had mild COVID-19 (a few samples of this study predate the infection). Cell type and time point are not known. The CDR3 runs from the conserved cysteine through the conserved F or W. The D gene is left open where the match is weak. Rows may omit the clone size; those that give it use once, few, many or a size class.

clone size,CDR3 length,D gene,J gene,V gene,CDR3 DNA,CDR3 protein
NA,13,NA,TRBJ1-4,TRBV5-1,TGCGCCAGCAGCTTGGTCCCTAATGAAAAACTGTTTTTT,CASSLVPNEKLFF
NA,14,NA,TRBJ2-2,TRBV7-2,TGTGCCAGCAGACCCGGACAGTACACCGGGGAGCTGTTTTTT,CASRPGQYTGELFF
few,12,NA,TRBJ1-1,TRBV29-1,TGCAGCGTTTATATCCAGGGTTGGAATGCTTTCTTT,CSVYIQGWNAFF
many,12,NA,TRBJ2-3,TRBV12-3/TRBV12-4,TGTGCCAGCAGTTTAAGGGGAGATACGCAGTATTTT,CASSLRGDTQYF
NA,16,TRBD1,TRBJ1-1,TRBV5-8,TGTGCCAGCAGCTCCGTGACCGGGACAGGGGTGATTGAAGCTTTCTTT,CASSSVTGTGVIEAFF
once,11,NA,TRBJ2-1,TRBV11-2,TGTGCCAGCAGCTCTAGCCTAGGGCAGTTCTTC,CASSSSLGQFF
NA,13,NA,TRBJ2-5,TRBV11-2,TGTGACAGCAGCTCCTGGCGCGAGGAGACCCAGTACTTC,CDSSSWREETQYF
NA,14,TRBD2,TRBJ2-5,TRBV9,TGTGCCAGCAGCGTCTGGAGCGGGGAAGAGACCCAGTACTTC,CASSVWSGEETQYF
few,16,TRBD2,TRBJ2-1,TRBV5-5,TGTGCCAGCAGCTTGGAACTAGCGGGGGTAGCCAATGAGCAGTTCTTC,CASSLELAGVANEQFF
many,16,TRBD2,TRBJ2-3,TRBV12-3/TRBV12-4,TGTGCCAGCAGGCCACGACTAGCTGGGTCGGCAGATACGCAGTATTTT,CASRPRLAGSADTQYF
NA,13,NA,TRBJ2-5,TRBV27,TGTGCCAGCAGTTGGGGGGCGTGGGGGAGCCAGTACTTC,CASSWGAWGSQYF
NA,15,TRBD1,TRBJ1-3,TRBV7-9,TGTGCCAGCAGCGGGACAGGGGTACCAGGAAACACCATATATTTT,CASSGTGVPGNTIYF
NA,13,NA,TRBJ1-1,TRBV12-3/TRBV12-4,TGTGCCAGCAGGTGGACAGCGAACACTGAAGCTTTCTTT,CASRWTANTEAFF
NA,14,NA,TRBJ2-3,TRBV4-3,TGCGCCAGCAGCCACCAAGAGGGCACAGATACGCAGTATTTT,CASSHQEGTDTQYF
NA,13,NA,TRBJ2-7,TRBV15,TGTGCCACCAGCTCGAAAAGCTCCTACGAGCAGTACTTC,CATSSKSSYEQYF